This T cell receptor beta chain was recorded in a study of CD8 T cells in Susac syndrome. The CDR3 is 14 amino acids. Unmatched junction bases numbered 7, after V lost 8 bases and J lost 4 bases. CDR1 is SEHNR and CDR2 is FQNEAQ in the germline V gene (reference sequence). Random hexamers served to reverse transcribe roughly 0.5 to 1 ug RNA. MiXCR, run by TCRdb on the immunoSEQ multiplex PCR reads, gives a single entry per CDR3 protein. Of 150,000 to 200,000 distinct CDR3 sequences listed, approximately 94% are singletons. Sequenced material: CD4+ T cells from PBMCs. The chain is built from TRBV7-9 and TRBJ2-3; 9 nucleotides line up with TRBD2. The TCR was taken from a human donor with Susac syndrome. This CDR3 reads CASRLADAPDTQYF. The CDR3 bases are TGTGCCAGCCGACTAGCGGACGCCCCAGATACGCAGTATTTT.